This T cell receptor beta chain was identified during a study of blood T cell repertoires in COVID-19. Overall study: Researchers got acute and convalescent COVID-19 samples from the United States, Italy and Spain. T cells, B-cell-depleted T cells, or PBMCs supplied cDNA or gDNA.

TCRdb's table, derived via immunoSEQ multiplex PCR, lists solely in-frame clones and lacks some. Here the sample spans 200,000 to 300,000 clones, approximately 85% being singletons. The CDR3 covers 13 residues. V was clipped by 3 bases and J by 2 bases; unmatched bases: 0. Per germline, CDR1 ENHRY and CDR2 SYGVKD. J is TRBJ2-5 and V is TRBV10-3; 7 nucleotides align to TRBD1. This TCR came from a man in his fifties with acute or convalescent COVID-19. Sequenced: peripheral blood. The CDR3 loop is CAISEQGQETQYF. The DNA of the CDR3 is TGTGCCATCAGTGAACAGGGGCAAGAGACCCAGTACTTC.